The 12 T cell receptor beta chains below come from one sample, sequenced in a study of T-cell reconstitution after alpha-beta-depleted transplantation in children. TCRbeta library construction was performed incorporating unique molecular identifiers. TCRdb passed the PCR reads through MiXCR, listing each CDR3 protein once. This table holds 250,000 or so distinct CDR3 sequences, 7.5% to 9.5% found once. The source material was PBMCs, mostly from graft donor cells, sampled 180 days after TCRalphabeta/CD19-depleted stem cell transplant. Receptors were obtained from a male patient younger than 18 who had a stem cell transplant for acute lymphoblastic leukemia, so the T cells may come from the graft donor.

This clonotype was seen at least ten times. CDR3 DNA sequence: TGTGCCAGCAGCTTCGGGGGAATGGCGGAGACCCAGTACTTC. Translated, it gives CASSFGGMAETQYF. The chain is built from TRBV7-9 and TRBJ2-5; TRBD2 might be the D (6 bases). V shed 3 bases and J shed 5 bases, with 13 bases lying between them. This CDR3 spans 14 amino acids. The germline gives CDR1 SEHNR, CDR2 FQNEAQ (reference sequence).

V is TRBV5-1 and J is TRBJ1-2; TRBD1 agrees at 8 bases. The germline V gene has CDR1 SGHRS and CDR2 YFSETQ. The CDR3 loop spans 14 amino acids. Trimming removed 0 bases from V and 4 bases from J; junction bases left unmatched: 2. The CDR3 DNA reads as TGCGCCAGCAGCTTGGGGGACAGGTCCTATGGCTACACCTTC. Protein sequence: CASSLGDRSYGYTF.

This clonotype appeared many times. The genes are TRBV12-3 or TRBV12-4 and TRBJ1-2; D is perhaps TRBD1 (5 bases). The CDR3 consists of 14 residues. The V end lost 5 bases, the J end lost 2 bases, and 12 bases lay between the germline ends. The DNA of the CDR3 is TGTGCCAGCAGTGGGGGACGGAAAAACTATGGCTACACCTTC. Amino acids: CASSGGRKNYGYTF.

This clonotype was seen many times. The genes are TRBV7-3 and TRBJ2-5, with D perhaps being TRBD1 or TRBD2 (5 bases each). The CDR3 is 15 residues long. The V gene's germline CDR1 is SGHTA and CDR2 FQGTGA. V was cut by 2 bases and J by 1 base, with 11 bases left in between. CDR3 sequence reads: CASSLVGTPQETQYF. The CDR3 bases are TGTGCCAGCAGCTTAGTAGGGACCCCCCAAGAGACCCAGTACTTC.

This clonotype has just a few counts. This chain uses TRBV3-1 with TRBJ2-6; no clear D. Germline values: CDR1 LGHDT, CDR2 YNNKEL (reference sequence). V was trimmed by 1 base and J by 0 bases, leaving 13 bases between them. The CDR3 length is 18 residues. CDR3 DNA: TGTGCCAGCAGCCAAGGTCGAGCCCCCCTCTCTGGGGCCAACGTCCTGACTTTC. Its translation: CASSQGRAPLSGANVLTF.

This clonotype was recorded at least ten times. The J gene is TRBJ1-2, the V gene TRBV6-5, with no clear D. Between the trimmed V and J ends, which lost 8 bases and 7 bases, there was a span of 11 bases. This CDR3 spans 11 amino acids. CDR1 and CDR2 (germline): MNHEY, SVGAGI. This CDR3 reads CASGRRSGYTF. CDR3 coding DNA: TGTGCCAGCGGGAGACGGAGTGGCTACACCTTC.

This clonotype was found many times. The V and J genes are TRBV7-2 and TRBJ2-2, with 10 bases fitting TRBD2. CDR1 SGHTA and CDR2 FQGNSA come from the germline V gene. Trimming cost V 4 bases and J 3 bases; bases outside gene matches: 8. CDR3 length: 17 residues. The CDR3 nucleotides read TGTGCCAGCAGCTCCCATCTAGCGGGGGACCACACCGGGGAGCTGTTTTTT. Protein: CASSSHLAGDHTGELFF.

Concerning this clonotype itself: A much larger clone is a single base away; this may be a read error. In DNA form, the CDR3 reads TGCACTGCTAGCGCTGGGCCTAATCAGCCCCAGCATTTT. This translates into CTASAGPNQPQHF. The chain couples TRBV20-1 to TRBJ1-5; D unresolved. The germline gives CDR1 DFQATT, CDR2 SNEGSKA (reference sequence). The CDR3 is made up of 13 amino acids.

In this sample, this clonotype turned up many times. The CDR3 region is CATHYGPYNYGYTF. DNA of the CDR3: TGTGCCACACACTATGGACCGTATAACTATGGCTACACCTTC. J is TRBJ1-2 and V is TRBV10-3; D not resolved. Per germline, CDR1 ENHRY and CDR2 SYGVKD. This CDR3 is 14 amino acids long. Trimming cost V 10 bases and J 1 base, with 16 bases left between them.

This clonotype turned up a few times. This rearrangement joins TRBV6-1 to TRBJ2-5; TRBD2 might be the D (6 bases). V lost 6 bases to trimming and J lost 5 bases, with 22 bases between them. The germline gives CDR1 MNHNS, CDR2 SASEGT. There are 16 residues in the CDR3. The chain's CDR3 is CASSRIFRDAGETQYF. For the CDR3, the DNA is TGTGCCAGCAGCCGTATTTTCCGGGACGCGGGGGAGACCCAGTACTTC.

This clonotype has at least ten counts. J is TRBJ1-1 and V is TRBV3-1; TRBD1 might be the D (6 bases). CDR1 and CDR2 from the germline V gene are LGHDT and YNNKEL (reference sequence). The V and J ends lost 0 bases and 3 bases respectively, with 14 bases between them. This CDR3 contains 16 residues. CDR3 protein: CASSQDEGEGDTEAFF. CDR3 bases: TGTGCCAGCAGCCAAGATGAGGGGGAGGGGGACACTGAAGCTTTCTTT.

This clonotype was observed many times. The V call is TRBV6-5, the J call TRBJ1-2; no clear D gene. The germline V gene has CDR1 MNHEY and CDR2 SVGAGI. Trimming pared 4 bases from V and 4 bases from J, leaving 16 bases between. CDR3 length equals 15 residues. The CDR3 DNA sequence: TGTGCCAGCAGTTCCCCGGACCTTATAGGCTATGGCTACACCTTC. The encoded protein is CASSSPDLIGYGYTF.